These 30 T cell receptor beta chains came from one sample sequenced in a study of tumor-infiltrating lymphocytes in primary liver carcinoma. The researchers produced TCR beta cDNA from 500 ng total RNA with a constant-region primer. Libraries for TCR beta were built through three nested multiplex PCR rounds, which together made up a slightly modified ARM-PCR procedure. PCR rounds one and two used TRBV1-TRBV30 forward primers with a C-beta reverse primer for about 9 cycles each. In TCRdb, the multiplex PCR reads were re-called with MiXCR into one record per CDR3 protein. The sample has about 35,000 distinct CDR3 sequences; approximately 73% are singletons. Taking 20-30 mg of unsorted bulk tissue, the authors co-extracted RNA and DNA. The sequencing sample was made of liver tumor tissue from sampling region 4. Subset specified: tumor region T4, right-lateral pole. These receptors were collected from a man in his forties with primary liver carcinoma and hepatitis B virus infection.

This clonotype has only a few counts. The final CDR3 position lacks the conserved phenylalanine or tryptophan, pointing to a likely read error. This sequence joins TRBV6-5 and TRBJ1-1; tentative D call: TRBD1 (5 bases). CDR1 and CDR2 (germline): MNHEY, SVGAGI. With 0 bases removed from V and 6 bases from J, the gap between germline ends came to 11 bases. This CDR3 comprises 14 residues. CDR3 nucleotide sequence: TGTGCCAGCAGTTACTCAGATAGGGGCTCTGAAGCTTTCTAT. This codes for CASSYSDRGSEAFY.

The V call is TRBV5-1, the J call TRBJ2-3; D call uncertain. Germline loops: CDR1 SGHRS, CDR2 YFSETQ. The V end lost 0 bases, the J end lost 8 bases, and 13 bases lay between the germline ends. The CDR3 totals 14 residues. The CDR3 region is CASSLGHNAGTQYF. The DNA of the CDR3 is TGCGCCAGCAGCTTGGGACATAACGCAGGTACGCAGTATTTT.

Comments on this clonotype: Here the CDR3 omits its conserved ending phenylalanine or tryptophan, so a read error is the likely source. This chain uses TRBV11-1 with TRBJ2-4, with 13 bases identical to TRBD2. The DNA end favors TRBJ2-1, so the J call may be wrong. CDR1 SGHAT and CDR2 FQDESV come from the germline V gene (reference sequence). The CDR3 extends over 17 amino acids. The CDR3 sequence is CASSFPGTSGTKNTQFY. DNA for the CDR3: TGTGCCAGCAGCTTCCCCGGGACTAGCGGGACCAAAAACACTCAGTTCTAC.

Notes on this clonotype: At one end, the junction sequence differs from germline, possibly due to a read error. This chain uses TRBV12-3 or TRBV12-4 with TRBJ2-5, with 7 bases fitting TRBD2. The CDR3 is made up of 13 amino acids. The DNA for the CDR3 is TGTGCCAGCAGTCGAAGCGGGGCAGAGACCCAGTATTTC. Amino acid sequence: CASSRSGAETQYF.

A word on this clonotype: Compared with germline, one end of the junction differs, possibly owing to a read error. V and J are TRBV19 and TRBJ2-2; TRBD1 aligns across 7 bases. The CDR3 is made up of 14 amino acids. Germline lookup yields CDR1 LNHDA and CDR2 SQIVND (reference sequence). CDR3 region: CATSHGQDTGELFF. CDR3 DNA sequence: TGTGCCACTAGTCACGGACAGGACACCGGGGAGCTGTTTTTT.

Remarks on this clonotype: At one boundary the junction diverges from the germline segment, which might be a read error. The chain carries TRBV6-5 and TRBJ2-3; no definite D call. The CDR3 spans 13 residues. CDR1 is MNHEY and CDR2 is SVGAGI in the germline V gene. The CDR3 sequence is CASSLKSADTQYF. CDR3 DNA: TGTGCCAGCAGTCTCAAGAGCGCAGATACACAGTATTTT.

This chain connects TRBV28 to TRBJ2-1; perhaps TRBD2 as D (6 bases). The V end was cut by 6 bases, the J end by 10 bases, with 13 bases between. CDR1 MDHEN and CDR2 SYDVKM come from the germline V gene. The CDR3 consists of 12 residues. The CDR3 sequence: CASRLEGREQFF. CDR3 bases: TGTGCCAGCAGGTTAGAAGGGAGGGAGCAGTTCTTC.

This clonotype was detected a few times. Possible read error: a much larger clone is one base away. The V call is TRBV20-1, the J call TRBJ2-3, with 9 bases aligning to TRBD1. Germline CDR1 and CDR2: DFQATT and SNEGSKA (reference sequence). CDR3 length: 14 residues. CDR3: CGGDPGQGRYTQYF. CDR3 in DNA: TGCGGGGGGGATCCGGGACAGGGTCGATATACGCAGTATTTT.

Comment on this clonotype: One junction end does not reproduce the germline sequence, and a read error may be involved. The chain carries TRBV7-8 and TRBJ2-1, with TRBD2 identical over 7 bases. CDR3 length equals 15 residues. The germline V gene has CDR1 SGHVS and CDR2 FQNEAQ. This chain's CDR3 is CVSSPSGMGDNEQFF. The CDR3 DNA sequence: TGTGTCAGCTCTCCCAGCGGGATGGGTGACAATGAGCAGTTCTTC.

This clonotype was seen once. One end of the junction does not line up with germline, which may come from a read error. V and J are TRBV4-3 and TRBJ2-7; 9 bases fit TRBD1. CDR1 is LGHNA, CDR2 YSLEER, per germline. This CDR3 spans 17 amino acids. The CDR3 protein is CASIQEALGTGRYEQYF. The CDR3 nucleotides read TGCGCCAGCATCCAAGAAGCACTCGGGACAGGGCGGTATGAGCAGTACTTC.

Regarding this clonotype: The junction departs from germline at one end; a sequencing error may be responsible. The chain uses TRBV11-2 and TRBJ2-5; 7 bases align to TRBD1. CDR1 and CDR2 from the germline V gene are SGHAT and FQNNGV. The CDR3 has 15 amino acids. The CDR3 nucleotides read TGTGCCAGCAGCCTAATAGGGGGCAAGGGAGATACCCAATACTTC. It is translated as CASSLIGGKGDTQYF.

About this clonotype: The junction and the germline gene differ at one end; a read error may be behind it. In DNA, the CDR3 is TGCAGTGCTAGAGACTTGACAGGAAATCAGACCCAGCATTTT. Protein product: CSARDLTGNQTQHF. The gene calls are TRBV20-1 and TRBJ1-5; tentatively, D is TRBD1 (6 bases). The CDR3 extends over 14 amino acids. The V gene's germline CDR1 is DFQATT and CDR2 SNEGSKA (reference sequence).

On this clonotype: A junction end diverges from the germline sequence, so it may reflect a read error. The V call is TRBV30, the J call TRBJ1-1; 7 bases match TRBD1. Germline CDR1 GTSNPN, CDR2 SVGIG (reference sequence). CDR3 length: 14 residues. The CDR3 region has the DNA TGTGCCTGGCACCAATTACAGGGGTTCACTGAAACTTTCTTT. It specifies CAWHQLQGFTETFF.

The rearrangement links TRBV5-1 to TRBJ1-5; perhaps TRBD1 as D (5 bases). Germline CDR1 and CDR2: SGHRS and YFSETQ. This CDR3 is built from 16 residues. Trimming took off 3 bases at V and 4 bases at J, with 17 bases between the two ends. Here the CDR3 reads CASSWWEQEVNQPQHF. The CDR3 DNA sequence: TGCGCCAGCAGCTGGTGGGAACAGGAGGTAAATCAGCCCCAGCATTTT. The complete variable domain, with remaining parts taken from reference TRBV5-1 and TRBJ1-5, reads KAGVTQTPRYLIKTRGQQVTLSCSPISGHRSVSWYQQTPGQGLQFLFEYFSETQRNKGNFPGRFSGRQFSNSRSEMNVSTLELGDSALYLCASSWWEQEVNQPQHFGDGTRLSIL.

This clonotype showed up just once. An end of the junction does not agree with germline; a read error may underlie this. The chain recombines TRBV4-2 with TRBJ2-3, with D maybe TRBD1 (6 bases). This CDR3 is 15 amino acids long. Germline CDR1 and CDR2: LGHNA and YNFKEQ. CDR3 DNA sequence: TGTACCAGCGACCTAACCCGGACAGCGACAGCTACGCAGTATTTT. This codes for CTSDLTRTATATQYF.

The chain employs TRBV5-1 and TRBJ2-6, with D possibly being TRBD1 (5 bases). Germline-derived CDR1 and CDR2 are SGHRS and YFSETQ. The ends were cut back, 9 bases at V and 5 bases at J, with 15 bases in the middle. The CDR3 consists of 14 residues. The CDR3 is CANKGIVRANVLTF. CDR3 nucleotides: TGCGCCAACAAGGGGATTGTTCGGGCCAACGTCCTGACTTTC. The full variable domain, rest sourced from reference TRBV5-1 and TRBJ2-6, is KAGVTQTPRYLIKTRGQQVTLSCSPISGHRSVSWYQQTPGQGLQFLFEYFSETQRNKGNFPGRFSGRQFSNSRSEMNVSTLELGDSALYLCANKGIVRANVLTFGAGSRLTVL.

The chain links TRBV7-8 to TRBJ2-7; 9 bases align to TRBD2. CDR1 and CDR2 from the germline V gene are SGHVS and FQNEAQ. The CDR3 loop spans 15 amino acids. V lost 5 bases, J lost 12 bases, and 17 bases stayed unmatched. Written as DNA, the CDR3 is TGTGCCAGCAGCGCCAAGACTAGCGGCCCCTATGAGTGGTACTTC. It encodes CASSAKTSGPYEWYF.

This clonotype was recorded only once. Compared with germline, one end of the junction differs, possibly owing to a read error. This chain connects TRBV11-2 to TRBJ2-3, with 7 bases lining up with TRBD2. The germline V gene encodes CDR1 SGHAT and CDR2 FQNNGV. CDR3 length: 16 amino acids. Here the CDR3 reads CASSPVGGGVPDTQCF. As DNA, the CDR3 is TGTGCCAGCAGCCCGGTTGGGGGAGGGGTCCCAGATACGCAATGTTTT.

A remark on this clonotype: It is likely a read error, because the conserved phenylalanine at the end of the CDR3 is missing. The limits of the CDR3 on the DNA are not certain, so only TCRdb's listed CDR3 is given. The chain carries TRBV29-1 and TRBJ2-5; the table's D call TRBD1 went unverified against the DNA. The germline V gene has CDR1 SQVTM and CDR2 ANQGSEA. Ends included, the CDR3 has 12 residues. The CDR3 protein is CSGMDSEETQNS.

For this clonotype: A single base separates this from a much larger clone, so it may be a read error. The chain recombines TRBV18 with TRBJ2-7; D is unresolved. CDR1 KGHSH and CDR2 LQKENI come from the germline V gene. The V end was cut by 5 bases, the J end by 6 bases, with 11 bases between. The length of the CDR3 is 12 residues. The CDR3 DNA sequence: TGTGCCAGCTCAGTCAATTCCGTCGAGCAGTACTTC. This translates into CASSVNSVEQYF.

The table lists this clonotype with a few counts. The rearrangement links TRBV6-2 or TRBV6-3 to TRBJ1-2; tentatively, D is TRBD1 (5 bases). The CDR3 totals 13 residues. Germline CDR1 and CDR2: MNHEY and SVGEGT. Trimming cost V 7 bases and J 4 bases, with 13 bases left between them. CDR3 protein: CASNAETVYGYTF. The CDR3, as DNA: TGTGCCAGCAACGCCGAGACAGTCTATGGCTACACCTTC.

Turning to this clonotype: One end of the junction varies from germline; a read error may be responsible. CDR3 nucleotide sequence: TGTCCCAGCAGCCCTCGGACTAGCGGGAGTATGAGCTCCTACGAGCAGTTCTTC. Amino acid sequence: CPSSPRTSGSMSSYEQFF. This chain joins TRBV7-8 and TRBJ2-7; 13 positions match TRBD2. TRBJ2-1 matches the DNA end more closely, so the J call is doubtful. The CDR3 has 18 residues. CDR1 SGHVS and CDR2 FQNEAQ come from the germline V gene.

As for this clonotype: Because it lacks the conserved phenylalanine or tryptophan at the end, this CDR3 is likely a read error. The DNA is omitted, as the CDR3 cannot be located on it reliably, and the CDR3 follows TCRdb's listing. The V gene is TRBV6-1, the J gene TRBJ1-2; TRBD1, the D gene given by the table, was not confirmed from the DNA. Both ends counted, the CDR3 spans 14 residues. Looked up from germline, CDR1 is MNHNS and CDR2 is SASEGT. The CDR3 spells CASNEIRDNYGYTL.

The chain combines TRBV5-1 with TRBJ2-7; maybe TRBD2 (5 bases). The CDR3 has 14 amino acids. The germline CDR1 and CDR2 sequences are SGHRS and YFSETQ. Trimming removed 6 bases from V and 2 bases from J, with 15 bases in between. Here the CDR3 DNA reads TGCGCCAGCAACCTGCAGAGCGGAACCTACGAGCAGTACTTC. This codes for CASNLQSGTYEQYF.

On this clonotype: The conserved closing phenylalanine or tryptophan is absent in this CDR3, likely reflecting a read error. The chain combines TRBV20-1 with TRBJ2-7, with D perhaps assigned TRBD1 or TRBD2 (7 bases each). Germline V gene data show CDR1 as DFQATT and CDR2 as SNEGSKA (reference sequence). This CDR3 region has 13 residues. The V and J ends lost 3 bases and 3 bases respectively, with 12 bases between them. The CDR3 sequence is CSARGGDSYEQYL. The CDR3 DNA reads TGCAGTGCTAGGGGGGGGGACAGCTACGAGCAGTACTTA.

As concerns this clonotype: The CDR3 does not end in the conserved phenylalanine or tryptophan, so this is likely a read error. The gene calls are TRBV9 and TRBJ2-1; TRBD1 agrees at 8 bases. J gave up 7 bases and V 2 bases, and 2 bases lay outside the gene matches. Germline V CDR1 and CDR2: SGDLS, YYNGEE. This CDR3 comprises 13 residues. In DNA form, the CDR3 reads TGTGCCAGCAGCGTGACAGGGGCTAATGAGCAGTTCTTA. Translated: CASSVTGANEQFL.

Concerning this clonotype itself: This CDR3 is missing its conserved last phenylalanine or tryptophan, likely due to a read error. The chain combines TRBV14 with TRBJ2-1; 8 nucleotides agree with TRBD2. This CDR3 region has 16 residues. CDR1 SGHDN and CDR2 FVKESK come from the germline V gene. J gave up 6 bases and V 6 bases, and 13 bases lay outside the gene matches. CDR3 protein: CASSAVAGWVGNEQFV. The CDR3 DNA follows: TGTGCCAGCAGTGCCGTAGCGGGATGGGTAGGCAATGAGCAGTTCGTC.

Turning to this clonotype: Given the absence of the conserved phenylalanine or tryptophan at the CDR3 end, a read error is likely. This chain uses TRBV6-1 with TRBJ2-2, with a tentative D call TRBD2 (5 bases). Germline V gene sequence: CDR1 MNHNS, CDR2 SASEGT. The CDR3 has 15 amino acids. The CDR3 nucleotides are TGTGCCAGCAGTCCGATTCGGGGAGACACCGGGAAGCTGTTTTCT. Amino acid sequence: CASSPIRGDTGKLFS.

CDR3 region: CASSTKQSQEQYF. DNA of the CDR3: TGTGCCAGCAGCACAAAACAGAGTCAGGAGCAGTACTTC. This sequence joins TRBV5-6 and TRBJ2-7; D not resolved. Between the trimmed V and J ends, which lost 4 bases and 7 bases, there was a span of 15 bases. The germline CDR1 and CDR2 sequences are SGHDT and YYEEEE. There are 13 residues in the CDR3.

As to this clonotype: The junction shows a germline mismatch at one end, possibly a read error. The CDR3 is CAISGRGANQAQHF. CDR3 coding DNA: TGTGCCATCAGTGGGCGGGGAGCAAATCAGGCCCAGCATTTT. V is TRBV10-3 and J is TRBJ1-5; D remains ambiguous. The V gene's germline CDR1 is ENHRY and CDR2 SYGVKD. There are 14 residues in the CDR3.